The 26 T cell receptor beta chains below were found in one sample sequenced in a study of blood T cell repertoires in COVID-19. TCRdb keeps only in-frame clones here, not all; method: immunoSEQ multiplex PCR. This table holds some 52,000 clones, roughly 91% found once. Source material: peripheral blood. Receptors were obtained from a human donor in a cohort sampled during active COVID-19.

The CDR3 DNA is TGTGCCAGCAGCGCCTCCGGGACAGGGGGCAGGGGCTACACCTTC. It yields the protein CASSASGTGGRGYTF. V gene TRBV9 combines with J gene TRBJ1-2, with 12 bases identical to TRBD1. The CDR3 loop spans 15 amino acids. Losses at the gene ends were 3 bases for V and 8 bases for J; bases not matched to a gene: 8. Per germline, CDR1 SGDLS and CDR2 YYNGEE.

This chain uses TRBV19 with TRBJ1-2; TRBD1 might be the D (6 bases). The CDR3 length is 15 residues. V was shortened by 3 bases and J by 7 bases, with 18 bases between the two germline ends. The germline gives CDR1 LNHDA, CDR2 SQIVND (reference sequence). The CDR3 DNA reads TGTGCCAGTAGTATTGGAAACAGGGCTACGGGTGGCTACACCTTC. Protein product: CASSIGNRATGGYTF.

The gene calls are TRBV6-5 and TRBJ1-2; D perhaps matches TRBD1 (5 bases). CDR3 size: 13 residues. V was pared by 0 bases and J by 8 bases, with 10 bases between. Germline CDR1 MNHEY, CDR2 SVGAGI. DNA of the CDR3: TGTGCCAGCAGTTACTCCTGGGGCCGAGGCTACACCTTC. Translation: CASSYSWGRGYTF.

The chain couples TRBV19 to TRBJ1-5; 7 bases map to TRBD1. The V and J ends lost 4 bases and 2 bases, in that order; junction bases with no gene match: 8. The CDR3 is 16 amino acids. CDR1 and CDR2 from the germline V gene are LNHDA and SQIVND (reference sequence). The CDR3 loop reads CASSTLRGHGNQPQHF. The CDR3 bases are TGTGCCAGTAGTACCTTAAGGGGGCATGGCAATCAGCCCCAGCATTTT.

The V call is TRBV5-1, the J call TRBJ1-1; 7 bases fit TRBD1. CDR3 length: 14 residues. CDR1 is SGHRS, CDR2 YFSETQ, per germline. V was pared by 0 bases and J by 8 bases, with 7 bases of the junction left unmatched. The CDR3 nucleotides read TGCGCCAGCAGCTTGGCCGGGACAGTCTCCGAAGCTTTCTTT. Amino acids: CASSLAGTVSEAFF.

This rearrangement joins TRBV28 to TRBJ2-7; 9 positions match TRBD2. V gave up 3 bases and J gave up 0 bases; unmatched junction bases: 6. The CDR3 is made up of 16 amino acids. The germline V gene encodes CDR1 MDHEN and CDR2 SYDVKM. The CDR3 here is CASSFYTSGFSYEQYF. The CDR3 DNA reads TGTGCCAGCAGTTTCTACACTAGCGGGTTCTCCTACGAGCAGTACTTC.

V and J are TRBV10-3 and TRBJ2-7, with TRBD1 matching 10 bases. The CDR3 consists of 12 residues. Looked up from germline, CDR1 is ENHRY and CDR2 is SYGVKD. V trimming: 4 bases; J trimming: 7 bases; junction bases outside the gene matches: 1. DNA of the CDR3: TGTGCCATCAGTGGGACAGGGGGTGAGCAGTACTTC. Its protein product is CAISGTGGEQYF.

The chain joins TRBV2 to TRBJ1-2, with 8 positions matching TRBD1. V was pared by 10 bases and J by 7 bases, with 11 bases of the junction left unmatched. Germline lookup yields CDR1 SNHLY and CDR2 FYNNEI. The CDR3 has 13 residues. The CDR3 loop is CATTPDRVSGYTF. The CDR3 bases are TGTGCCACCACTCCGGACAGGGTCTCTGGCTACACCTTC.

The chain has TRBV19 and TRBJ1-6; TRBD1 aligns across 10 bases. Germline CDR1 LNHDA, CDR2 SQIVND (reference sequence). The CDR3 runs 15 residues. V lost 5 bases, J lost 9 bases, and 7 bases stayed unmatched. The DNA for the CDR3 is TGTGCCAGTAGTCCCAGGACAGGGGGTATTTCACCCCTCCACTTT. Translation gives CASSPRTGGISPLHF.

The chain has TRBV2 and TRBJ2-7, with TRBD2 identical over 11 bases. The CDR3 runs 15 residues. After removal of 6 bases from V and 4 bases from J, the junction contained 8 bases not matched to a gene. The germline V gene encodes CDR1 SNHLY and CDR2 FYNNEI. The CDR3, as DNA: TGTGCCAGCAGCCTTAGCGGGAGGGCCCAGTACGAGCAGTACTTC. Translation gives CASSLSGRAQYEQYF.

The chain carries TRBV5-1 and TRBJ2-1, with 16 bases aligning to TRBD2. Germline CDR1 and CDR2: SGHRS and YFSETQ. Trimming at V came to 4 bases and at J to 4 bases, leaving 8 bases not matched to a gene. The CDR3 spans 18 residues. CDR3 residues: CASSAGLAGGPRYNEQFF. CDR3 DNA: TGCGCCAGCAGCGCGGGACTAGCGGGAGGGCCTAGGTACAATGAGCAGTTCTTC.

The rearrangement uses TRBV6-1 and TRBJ1-2; D gene unclear. CDR1 MNHNS and CDR2 SASEGT come from the germline V gene. The CDR3 has 14 amino acids. V was pared by 0 bases and J by 4 bases, with 9 bases between. DNA for the CDR3: TGTGCCAGCAGTGAAGCGTGGGCAGCCTATGGCTACACCTTC. Its protein product is CASSEAWAAYGYTF.

This chain uses TRBV15 with TRBJ2-6, with 11 nucleotides matching TRBD1. This CDR3 is built from 18 residues. The junction had 10 bases not matched to a gene; V was cut back by 5 bases and J by 4 bases. Germline CDR1 reads LNHNV; CDR2 reads YYDKDF (reference sequence). CDR3 nucleotide sequence: TGTGCCACCAGCGCCACCGGGACAGGGGGTTTCGGGGCCAACGTCCTGACTTTC. Its protein product is CATSATGTGGFGANVLTF. Full variable domain (missing parts from reference TRBV15 and TRBJ2-6): DAMVIQNPRYQVTQFGKPVTLSCSQTLNHNVMYWYQQKSSQAPKLLFHYYDKDFNNEADTPDNFQSRRPNTSFCFLDIRSPGLGDTAMYLCATSATGTGGFGANVLTFGAGSRLTVL.

The chain recombines TRBV24-1 with TRBJ2-1, with TRBD2 identical over 8 bases. The CDR3 contains 17 residues. V lost 4 bases to trimming and J lost 5 bases; unmatched junction nucleotides: 12. Germline CDR1 and CDR2: KGHDR and SFDVKD. CDR3 in DNA: TGTGCCACCAGTGACTCAGGGATTAGCGGGGTTCACAATGAGCAGTTCTTC. Its protein product is CATSDSGISGVHNEQFF.

The CDR3: CASSPRAGTSGAQGTDTQYF. The CDR3 region has the DNA TGTGCCAGCAGCCCACGGGCCGGGACTAGCGGGGCTCAGGGCACAGATACGCAGTATTTT. The chain combines TRBV7-6 with TRBJ2-3; 13 bases line up with TRBD2. CDR1 and CDR2 from the germline V gene are SGHVS and FNYEAQ. There are 20 residues in the CDR3. The V and J ends lost 5 bases and 1 base, in that order; junction bases with no gene match: 15.

The chain uses TRBV19 and TRBJ1-5; possible D gene TRBD1, 5 bases. From germline, CDR1 is LNHDA and CDR2 SQIVND (reference sequence). This CDR3 region has 15 residues. With 5 bases removed from V and 1 base from J, the gap between germline ends came to 12 bases. CDR3 protein: CASSSGGASNQPQHF. In DNA form, the CDR3 reads TGTGCCAGTAGTTCCGGAGGGGCGAGCAATCAGCCCCAGCATTTT. Combining the CDR3 with reference TRBV19 and TRBJ1-5 gives the whole variable domain DGGITQSPKYLFRKEGQNVTLSCEQNLNHDAMYWYRQDPGQGLRLIYYSQIVNDFQKGDIAEGYSVSREKKESFPLTVTSAQKNPTAFYLCASSSGGASNQPQHFGDGTRLSIL.

The rearrangement links TRBV6-1 to TRBJ2-2; 7 bases align to TRBD1. The CDR3 has 16 residues. The germline gives CDR1 MNHNS, CDR2 SASEGT. The ends lost 2 bases at V and 4 bases at J; junction bases unmatched: 7. In DNA, the CDR3 is TGTGCCAGCAGTGAACCCAACAGGGGAGTCACCGGGGAGCTGTTTTTT. As protein: CASSEPNRGVTGELFF.

This clone has only one observation. CDR3 protein: CASIQNYEQYF. The CDR3 DNA reads as TGTGCCAGCATACAGAACTACGAGCAGTACTTC. The chain links TRBV6-5 to TRBJ2-7; D unclear. Trimming took off 7 bases at V and 3 bases at J, with 7 bases between the two ends. Germline values: CDR1 MNHEY, CDR2 SVGAGI. This CDR3 has 11 amino acids.

This rearrangement joins TRBV6-6 to TRBJ2-1; 10 bases align to TRBD2. V lost 1 base, J lost 8 bases, and 5 bases stayed unmatched. Per the germline V gene, CDR1 is MNHNY and CDR2 is SVGAGI (reference sequence). CDR3 size: 15 residues. The DNA for the CDR3 is TGTGCCAGCAGTTACTTAGCGGGAGGAGCAGATGAGCAGTTCTTC. As protein: CASSYLAGGADEQFF.

J is TRBJ1-5 and V is TRBV27; D is ambiguous. Trimming removed 2 bases at V and 6 bases at J, with 8 bases between. This CDR3 region has 13 residues. The germline V gene has CDR1 MNHEY and CDR2 SMNVEV (reference sequence). The CDR3 DNA reads as TGTGCCAGCAGTTTAAAAGGAGGTCAGCCCCAGCATTTT. It codes for CASSLKGGQPQHF.

V usage is TRBV18 and J usage is TRBJ1-1, with D tentatively TRBD1 (5 bases). There are 15 residues in the CDR3. Deletions cut 6 bases from V and 2 bases from J, with 16 bases between. CDR1 and CDR2 (germline): KGHSH, LQKENI. CDR3 region: CASSPPGGRNTEAFF. The CDR3 region has the DNA TGTGCCAGCTCCCCCCCGGGGGGGAGAAACACTGAAGCTTTCTTT.

By share of the sample, this clone is medium-sized. The chain uses TRBV20-1 and TRBJ1-1; D unresolved. This CDR3 spans 13 amino acids. The V gene's germline CDR1 is DFQATT and CDR2 SNEGSKA (reference sequence). The germline V and J ends were trimmed by 3 bases and 6 bases, with 14 bases remaining between them. The DNA for the CDR3 is TGCAGTGCTAGTATGGCCATTTTACCTGAAGCTTTCTTT. This encodes CSASMAILPEAFF.

This rearrangement joins TRBV11-2 to TRBJ1-1; D may be TRBD1 (5 bases). Germline CDR1 reads SGHAT; CDR2 reads FQNNGV. This CDR3 has 14 amino acids. Trimming left V 1 base short and J 2 bases short, with 8 bases between. The CDR3: CASSLGGVNTEAFF. Here the CDR3 DNA reads TGTGCCAGCAGCTTAGGGGGGGTTAACACTGAAGCTTTCTTT. Drawing the rest from reference TRBV11-2 and TRBJ1-1, the complete variable domain is EAGVAQSPRYKIIEKRQSVAFWCNPISGHATLYWYQQILGQGPKLLIQFQNNGVVDDSQLPKDRFSAERLKGVDSTLKIQPAKLEDSAVYLCASSLGGVNTEAFFGQGTRLTVV.

The genes are TRBV4-1 and TRBJ2-7; TRBD1 matches at 7 bases. The trim removed 2 bases at V and 1 base at J, leaving 11 bases unmatched. The CDR3 contains 17 residues. CDR1 is MGHRA, CDR2 YSYEKL, per germline. The CDR3 DNA sequence: TGCGCCAGCAGCCAAACCCTGGTGAGGGGGCCTTCCTACGAGCAGTACTTC. This gives the protein CASSQTLVRGPSYEQYF.

The J gene is TRBJ2-1, the V gene TRBV28, with TRBD2 as a possible D gene (6 bases). Germline V lookup: CDR1 MDHEN, CDR2 SYDVKM. Trimming took 4 bases from V and 7 from J, leaving 14 bases between them. CDR3 size: 14 residues. This chain's CDR3 is CASSSTGDGNEQFF. The CDR3, as DNA: TGTGCCAGCAGTTCTACGGGGGATGGGAATGAGCAGTTCTTC.

The genes are TRBV29-1 and TRBJ1-3; D call uncertain. V was pared by 5 bases and J by 4 bases, with 9 bases between. Germline CDR1 reads SQVTM; CDR2 reads ANQGSEA. The CDR3 totals 12 residues. The DNA of the CDR3 is TGCAGCGTTTACGGGAAAGGAAACACCATATATTTT. Encoded protein: CSVYGKGNTIYF.